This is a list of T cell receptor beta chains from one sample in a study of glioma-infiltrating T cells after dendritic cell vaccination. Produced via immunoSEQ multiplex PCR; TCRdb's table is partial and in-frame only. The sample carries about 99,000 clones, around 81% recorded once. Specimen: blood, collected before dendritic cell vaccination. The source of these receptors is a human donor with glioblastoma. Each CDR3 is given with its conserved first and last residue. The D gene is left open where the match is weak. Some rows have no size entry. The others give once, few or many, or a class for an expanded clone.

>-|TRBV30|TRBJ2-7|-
CAWARGEYEQYF
TGTGCCTGGGCCAGGGGGGAGTACGAGCAGTACTTC
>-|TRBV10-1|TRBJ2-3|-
CASSVGGTTDTQYF
TGCGCCAGCAGTGTGGGGGGAACCACAGATACGCAGTATTTT
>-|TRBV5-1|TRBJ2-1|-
CASSLRRADRGEQFF
TGCGCCAGCAGCTTGCGTAGGGCAGATAGGGGTGAGCAGTTCTTC
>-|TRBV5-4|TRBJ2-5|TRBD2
CASSSGLAGGSQETQYF
TGTGCCAGCAGCTCTGGACTAGCGGGGGGATCCCAAGAGACCCAGTACTTC
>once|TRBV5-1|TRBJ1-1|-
CASSSPMGHEAFF
TGCGCCAGCAGCTCACCTATGGGCCACGAAGCTTTCTTT
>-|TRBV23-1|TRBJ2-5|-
CASPGETQYF
TGCGCCAGCCCCGGGGAGACCCAGTACTTC
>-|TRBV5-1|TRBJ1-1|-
CASSLTGKLMVLGGTEAFF
TGCGCCAGCAGCTTGACGGGGAAGTTAATGGTACTGGGGGGCACTGAAGCTTTCTTT
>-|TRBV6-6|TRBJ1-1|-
CASCSGMGTEAFF
TGTGCCAGCTGCTCAGGGATGGGCACTGAAGCTTTCTTT
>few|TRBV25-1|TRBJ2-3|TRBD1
CASSARDRVKSSTDTQYF
TGTGCCAGCAGTGCCCGGGACAGGGTCAAATCTAGCACAGATACGCAGTATTTT
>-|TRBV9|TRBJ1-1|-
CASSVLFLDPPRNQPEAFF
TGTGCCAGCAGCGTACTTTTCCTAGATCCCCCTCGTAACCAACCTGAAGCTTTCTTT
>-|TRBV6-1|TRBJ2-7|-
CASSPGGNLPYEQYF
TGTGCCAGCAGCCCCGGGGGTAATCTGCCCTACGAGCAGTACTTC
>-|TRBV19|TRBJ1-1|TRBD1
CASSILGQGNTEAFF
TGTGCCAGTAGTATACTAGGACAGGGGAACACTGAAGCTTTCTTT
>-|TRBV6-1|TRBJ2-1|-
CASTRGSRSYNEQFF
TGTGCCAGCACACGGGGGAGTAGGTCCTACAATGAGCAGTTCTTC
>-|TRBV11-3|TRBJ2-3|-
CASSLRSGADTQYF
TGTGCCAGCAGCTTAAGGAGCGGCGCAGATACGCAGTATTTT
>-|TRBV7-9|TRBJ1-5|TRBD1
CASSPGTGLQPQHF
TGTGCCAGCAGCCCGGGGACAGGGCTTCAGCCCCAGCATTTT
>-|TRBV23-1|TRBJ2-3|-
CASSLRQGGRADTQYF
TGCGCCAGCAGCCTGAGGCAAGGAGGTCGCGCAGATACGCAGTATTTT
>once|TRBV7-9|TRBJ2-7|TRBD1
CASSLSQMVKGASYEQYF
TGTGCCAGCAGCTTAAGTCAGATGGTGAAGGGGGCTTCCTACGAGCAGTACTTC
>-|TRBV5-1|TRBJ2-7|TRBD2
CASCNLAVSYEQYF
TGCGCCAGCTGCAATCTAGCGGTGTCCTACGAGCAGTACTTC
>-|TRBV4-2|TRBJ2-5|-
CASSQAYGGAGPHQETQYF
TGTGCCAGCAGCCAAGCGTACGGCGGGGCAGGTCCACACCAAGAGACCCAGTACTTC
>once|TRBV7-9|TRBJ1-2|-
CASSRDTLLYGYTF
TGTGCCAGCAGCAGAGACACTCTCCTGTATGGCTACACCTTC
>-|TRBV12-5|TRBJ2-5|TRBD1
CASGLSSGTEIQETQYF
TGTGCTAGTGGTTTGTCTTCCGGGACAGAGATCCAAGAGACCCAGTACTTC
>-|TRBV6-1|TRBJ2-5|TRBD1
CASSPRDREKETQYF
TGTGCCAGCAGCCCCCGGGACAGGGAAAAAGAGACCCAGTACTTC
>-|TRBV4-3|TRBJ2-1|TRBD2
CASSQLKRGGVYNEQFF
TGCGCCAGCAGCCAACTAAAGCGGGGGGGGGTTTACAATGAGCAGTTCTTC
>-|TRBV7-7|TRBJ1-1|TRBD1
CASSRDRDTEAFF
TGTGCTAGCAGTCGGGACAGGGACACTGAAGCTTTCTTT
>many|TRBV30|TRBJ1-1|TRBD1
CAWRSTQQGRAFF
TGTGCCTGGAGATCAACCCAACAGGGGAGGGCTTTCTTT
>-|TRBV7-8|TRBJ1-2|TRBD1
CASSLAGTDGYTF
TGTGCCAGCAGCTTAGCAGGGACAGATGGCTACACCTTC
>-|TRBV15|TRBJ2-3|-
CATSRDSGIGDTQYF
TGTGCCACCAGCAGGGATTCCGGGATAGGTGATACGCAGTATTTT
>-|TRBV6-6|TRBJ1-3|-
CASSKGTPPGNTIYF
TGTGCCAGCAGCAAGGGGACACCCCCTGGAAACACCATATATTTT
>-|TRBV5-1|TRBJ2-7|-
CASSLAFLGASYEQYF
TGCGCCAGCAGCTTGGCCTTTCTGGGGGCATCCTACGAGCAGTACTTC
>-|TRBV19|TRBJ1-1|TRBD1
CASSKPITGDTEAFF
TGTGCCAGTAGTAAACCAATCACAGGGGACACTGAAGCTTTCTTT